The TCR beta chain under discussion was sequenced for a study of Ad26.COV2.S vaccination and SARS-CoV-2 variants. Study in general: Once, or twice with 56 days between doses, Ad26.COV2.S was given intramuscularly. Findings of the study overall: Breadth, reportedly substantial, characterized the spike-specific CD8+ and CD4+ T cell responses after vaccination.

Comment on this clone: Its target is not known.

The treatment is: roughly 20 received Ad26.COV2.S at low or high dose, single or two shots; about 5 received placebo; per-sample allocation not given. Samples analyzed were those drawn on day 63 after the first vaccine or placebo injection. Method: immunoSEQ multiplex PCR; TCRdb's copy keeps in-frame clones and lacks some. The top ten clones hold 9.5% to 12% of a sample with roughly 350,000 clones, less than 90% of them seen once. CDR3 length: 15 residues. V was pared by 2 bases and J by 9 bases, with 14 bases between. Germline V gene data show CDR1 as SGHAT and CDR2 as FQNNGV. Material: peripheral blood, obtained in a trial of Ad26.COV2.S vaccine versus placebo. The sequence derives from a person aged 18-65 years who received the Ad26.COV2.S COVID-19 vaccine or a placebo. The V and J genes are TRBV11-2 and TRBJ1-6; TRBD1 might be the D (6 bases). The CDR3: CASSLTGQSGSPLHF. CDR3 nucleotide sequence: TGTGCCAGCAGCTTAACCGGACAGAGCGGTTCACCCCTCCACTTT.